The rows below give T cell receptor beta chains drawn from one sample of a study of cytomegalovirus exposure and HLA in healthy donors. TCRdb's table, derived via immunoSEQ multiplex PCR, lists solely in-frame clones and lacks some. This sample carries 110,000 to 150,000 clones, about three quarters of them seen once, and the ten largest clones take 1% to 1.5%. The material sequenced was PBMCs. The receptors originated from a male donor in good health and CMV-seropositive. CDR3s leave out the opening cysteine and the closing phenylalanine or tryptophan. D genes are given only for firm matches.

cdr3_length | j_call | d_call | v_call | cdr3_aa
13 | TRBJ2-1 | TRBD1 | TRBV5-1 | ASSLQGAAENEQF
14 | TRBJ2-1 | TRBD2 | TRBV28 | ASSPLAGGSYNEQF
13 | TRBJ2-1 | TRBD1 | TRBV7-2 | ASSPDRGPYNEQF
13 | TRBJ1-3 | . | TRBV5-4 | ASSRDSSSGNTIY
12 | TRBJ2-3 | TRBD2 | TRBV19 | ASMGGRAGDTQY
14 | TRBJ2-1 | . | TRBV19 | ACSPGSSGSYNEQF
13 | TRBJ2-7 | TRBD2 | TRBV19 | ASRGLAGGDYEQY
11 | TRBJ2-3 | . | TRBV5-6 | ASSWAAPDTQY
14 | TRBJ1-4 | . | TRBV5-6 | ASSLSALGFNEKLF
12 | TRBJ2-2 | . | TRBV5-1 | ASSRHERTGELF
13 | TRBJ2-3 | TRBD2 | TRBV27 | ASELTSGKIDTQY
11 | TRBJ1-1 | . | TRBV28 | ASREGENTEAF
18 | TRBJ2-5 | TRBD2 | TRBV7-6 | ASSPRLSGTSGGAVETQY
11 | TRBJ1-2 | . | TRBV6-5 | ASSFQGFYGYT
13 | . | . | TRBV6-5 | ASSYGQPAFYEQY
10 | TRBJ1-2 | . | TRBV7-3 | ASSLSGDGYT
14 | TRBJ2-7 | TRBD2 | TRBV6-5 | ASSYGASGGRYEQY
10 | TRBJ1-2 | . | TRBV2 | ASSPSGSGYT
12 | TRBJ2-7 | TRBD2 | TRBV6-5 | ASSASGETYEQY
17 | TRBJ1-1 | TRBD1 | TRBV7-2 | ASSLGSLWDRVENTEAF
14 | TRBJ2-7 | TRBD1 | TRBV7-6 | ASSQGRDREAYEQY
12 | TRBJ1-2 | TRBD1 | TRBV2 | ASSSNRDSYGYT
13 | TRBJ2-7 | TRBD2 | TRBV13 | ASSLASGGLYEQY
12 | TRBJ1-1 | . | TRBV29-1 | SVVAGDRNTEAF
10 | TRBJ2-7 | TRBD1 | TRBV18 | ASSGQGYEQY
14 | TRBJ2-3 | TRBD2 | TRBV14 | ASSQMAGGPTDTQY
13 | TRBJ2-5 | TRBD2 | TRBV6-5 | ASSYSTSGGLAQY
12 | TRBJ2-1 | TRBD2 | TRBV5-4 | ASSLDGLAGGQF
11 | TRBJ2-2 | TRBD1 | TRBV25-1 | ASGQGDTGELF
14 | TRBJ1-5 | . | TRBV5-5 | ASSLALQGRNQPQH
16 | TRBJ2-3 | TRBD1 | TRBV27 | ASTTQRGQGAGTDTQY
15 | TRBJ2-6 | . | TRBV9 | ASSPGTHLLGANVLT
12 | TRBJ2-1 | . | TRBV6-5 | ASSTGRQMNEQF
13 | TRBJ1-2 | . | TRBV18 | ASSPPGLGANGYT
12 | TRBJ2-3 | . | TRBV5-6 | ASSLGVTTDTQY
13 | TRBJ2-5 | . | TRBV5-1 | ASSLDRITQETQY
13 | TRBJ2-1 | TRBD2 | TRBV7-9 | ASSLKRDISNEQF
15 | . | TRBD2 | TRBV9 | ASSVGLAGDPRYEQY
13 | TRBJ1-2 | . | TRBV27 | ASSLSWVAENGYT
16 | TRBJ2-1 | . | TRBV4-2 | ASSPDFVGVSSYNEQF
14 | . | . | TRBV28 | ASSFHSYRVGYEQY
11 | . | . | TRBV18 | ASSPPSSYEQY
13 | TRBJ1-4 | . | TRBV13 | ASSSRTEGDEKLF
14 | TRBJ1-3 | TRBD1 | TRBV7-9 | SSSETGQGDGNTIY
15 | TRBJ2-1 | TRBD2 | TRBV5-1 | ASSLRLGGGPGNEQF
16 | TRBJ2-1 | TRBD2 | TRBV5-1 | ASSPRLAGATSNNEQF